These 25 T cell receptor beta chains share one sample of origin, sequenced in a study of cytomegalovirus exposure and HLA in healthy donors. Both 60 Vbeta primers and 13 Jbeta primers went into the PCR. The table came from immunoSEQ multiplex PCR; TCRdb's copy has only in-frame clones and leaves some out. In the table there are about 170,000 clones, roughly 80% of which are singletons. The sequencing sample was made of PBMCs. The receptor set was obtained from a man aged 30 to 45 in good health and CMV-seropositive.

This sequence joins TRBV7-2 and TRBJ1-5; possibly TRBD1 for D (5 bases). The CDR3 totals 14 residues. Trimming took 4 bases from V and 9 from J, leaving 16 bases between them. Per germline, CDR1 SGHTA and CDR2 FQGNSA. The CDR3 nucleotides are TGTGCCAGCAGCTCCACGTCAGGCCAGGGGCCCCAGCATTTT. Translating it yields CASSSTSGQGPQHF.

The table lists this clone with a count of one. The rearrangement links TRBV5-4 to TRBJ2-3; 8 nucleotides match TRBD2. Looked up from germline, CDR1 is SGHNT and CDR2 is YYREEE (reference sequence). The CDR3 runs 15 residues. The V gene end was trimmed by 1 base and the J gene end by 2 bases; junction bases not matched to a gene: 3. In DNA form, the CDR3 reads TGTGCCAGCAGCTTGATAGCGGGGAACACAGATACGCAGTATTTT. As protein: CASSLIAGNTDTQYF.

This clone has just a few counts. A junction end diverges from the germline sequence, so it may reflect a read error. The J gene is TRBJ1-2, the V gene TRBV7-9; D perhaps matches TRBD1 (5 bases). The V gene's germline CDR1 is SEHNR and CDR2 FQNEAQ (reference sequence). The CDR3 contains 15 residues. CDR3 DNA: TGTTCCAGCAGCTCCTCGGACACCGGGGGCTATGGCTACACCTTC. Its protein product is CSSSSSDTGGYGYTF.

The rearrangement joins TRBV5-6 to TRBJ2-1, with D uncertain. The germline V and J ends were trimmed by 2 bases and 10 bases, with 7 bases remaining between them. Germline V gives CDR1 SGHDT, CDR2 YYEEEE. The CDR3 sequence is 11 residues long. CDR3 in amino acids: CASSLSAEQFF. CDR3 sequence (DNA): TGTGCCAGCAGCTTAAGCGCCGAGCAGTTCTTC.

DNA of the CDR3: TGTGCCAGCGGGGGGACAGGTACGTATGGCTACACCTTC. Translated, it gives CASGGTGTYGYTF. The chain couples TRBV6-4 to TRBJ1-2; 8 bases fit TRBD1. Losses at the gene ends were 8 bases for V and 5 bases for J; bases not matched to a gene: 7. Germline V lookup: CDR1 MRHNA, CDR2 SNTAGT. The CDR3 has 13 residues.

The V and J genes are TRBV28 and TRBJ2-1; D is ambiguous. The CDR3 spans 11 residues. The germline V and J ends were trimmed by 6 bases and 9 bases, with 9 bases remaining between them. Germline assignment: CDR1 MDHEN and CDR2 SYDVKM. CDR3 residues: CASSQPGEQFF. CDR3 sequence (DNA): TGTGCCAGCAGCCAACCCGGTGAGCAGTTCTTC.

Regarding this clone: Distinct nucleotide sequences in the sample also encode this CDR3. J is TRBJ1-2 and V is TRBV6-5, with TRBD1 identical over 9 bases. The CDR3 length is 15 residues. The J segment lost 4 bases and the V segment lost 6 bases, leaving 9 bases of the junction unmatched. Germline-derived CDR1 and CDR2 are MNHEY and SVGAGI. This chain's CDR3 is CASRPPGQGPYGYTF. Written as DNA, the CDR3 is TGTGCCAGCAGACCCCCGGGACAGGGACCCTATGGCTACACCTTC.

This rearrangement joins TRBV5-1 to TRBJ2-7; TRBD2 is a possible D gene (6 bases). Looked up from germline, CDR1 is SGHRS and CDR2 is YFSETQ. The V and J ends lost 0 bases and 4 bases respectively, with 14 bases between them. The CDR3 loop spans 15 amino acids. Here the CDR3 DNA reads TGCGCCAGCAGCTTGGATCCGGGAGACACGTACGAGCAGTACTTC. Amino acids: CASSLDPGDTYEQYF.

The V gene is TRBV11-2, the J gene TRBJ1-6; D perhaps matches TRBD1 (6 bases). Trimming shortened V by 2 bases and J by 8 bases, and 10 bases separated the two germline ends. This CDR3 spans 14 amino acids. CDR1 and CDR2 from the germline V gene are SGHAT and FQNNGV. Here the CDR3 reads CASSLTGRDSPLHF. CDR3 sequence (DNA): TGTGCCAGCAGCTTAACAGGGAGGGATTCACCCCTCCACTTT.

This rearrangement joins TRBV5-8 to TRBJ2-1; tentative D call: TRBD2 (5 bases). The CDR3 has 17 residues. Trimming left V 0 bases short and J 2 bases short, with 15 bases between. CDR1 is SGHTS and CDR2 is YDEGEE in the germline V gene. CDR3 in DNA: TGTGCCAGCAGCTTGGATGGTAGGCGGAGGACCTACAATGAGCAGTTCTTC. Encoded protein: CASSLDGRRRTYNEQFF.

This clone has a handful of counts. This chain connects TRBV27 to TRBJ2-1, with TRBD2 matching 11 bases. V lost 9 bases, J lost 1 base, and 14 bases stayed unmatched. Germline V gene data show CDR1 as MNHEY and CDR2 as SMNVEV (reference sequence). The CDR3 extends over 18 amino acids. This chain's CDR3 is CASSPLGLADYSYNEQFF. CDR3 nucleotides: TGTGCCAGTAGCCCCTTGGGACTAGCGGATTATTCCTACAATGAGCAGTTCTTC.

CDR3 in amino acids: CASSLDRAGGSSVQYF. As DNA, the CDR3 is TGTGCCAGCAGCTTAGATAGGGCGGGGGGATCTTCGGTGCAGTACTTC. This chain joins TRBV7-2 and TRBJ2-7; 8 bases are a match to TRBD2. CDR1 and CDR2 from the germline V gene are SGHTA and FQGNSA. V was pared by 1 base and J by 9 bases, with 14 bases of the junction left unmatched. This CDR3 is 16 amino acids long.

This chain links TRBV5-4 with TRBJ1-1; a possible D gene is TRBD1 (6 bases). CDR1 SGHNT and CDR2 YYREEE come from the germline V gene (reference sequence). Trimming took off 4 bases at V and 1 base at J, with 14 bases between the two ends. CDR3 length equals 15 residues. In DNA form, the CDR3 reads TGTGCCAGCAGCCTGGACAGATTCACGAACACTGAAGCTTTCTTT. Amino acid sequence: CASSLDRFTNTEAFF.

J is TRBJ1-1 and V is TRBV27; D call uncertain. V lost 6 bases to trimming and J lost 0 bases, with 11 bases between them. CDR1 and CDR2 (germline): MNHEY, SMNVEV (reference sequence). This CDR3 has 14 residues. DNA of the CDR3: TGTGCCAGCAGAGACGGGGTCATGAACACTGAAGCTTTCTTT. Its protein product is CASRDGVMNTEAFF.

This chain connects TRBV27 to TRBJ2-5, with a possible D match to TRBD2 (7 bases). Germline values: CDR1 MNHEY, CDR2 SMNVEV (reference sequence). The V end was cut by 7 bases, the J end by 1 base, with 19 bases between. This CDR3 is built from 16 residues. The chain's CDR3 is CASTSKARGRQETQYF. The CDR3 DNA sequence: TGTGCCAGCACCTCCAAGGCGCGGGGGCGCCAAGAGACCCAGTACTTC.

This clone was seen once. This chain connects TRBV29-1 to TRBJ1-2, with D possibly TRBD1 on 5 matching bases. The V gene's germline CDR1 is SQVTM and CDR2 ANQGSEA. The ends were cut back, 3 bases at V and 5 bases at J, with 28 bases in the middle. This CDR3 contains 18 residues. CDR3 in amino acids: CSVDPPVRTLTEGYGYTF. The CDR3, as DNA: TGCAGCGTTGACCCCCCTGTCCGGACATTAACCGAAGGTTATGGCTACACCTTC.

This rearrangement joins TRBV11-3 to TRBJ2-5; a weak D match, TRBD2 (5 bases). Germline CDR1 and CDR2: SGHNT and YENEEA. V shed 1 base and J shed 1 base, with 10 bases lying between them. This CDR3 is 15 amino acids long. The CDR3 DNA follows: TGTGCCAGCAGCTTAGCGACTACCCTCCAAGAGACCCAGTACTTC. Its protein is CASSLATTLQETQYF.

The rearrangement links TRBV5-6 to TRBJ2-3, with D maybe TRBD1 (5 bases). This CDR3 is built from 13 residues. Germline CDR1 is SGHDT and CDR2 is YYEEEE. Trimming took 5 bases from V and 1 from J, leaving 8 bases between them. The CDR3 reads CASSVGGTDTQYF. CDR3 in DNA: TGTGCCAGCAGTGTAGGGGGCACAGATACGCAGTATTTT.

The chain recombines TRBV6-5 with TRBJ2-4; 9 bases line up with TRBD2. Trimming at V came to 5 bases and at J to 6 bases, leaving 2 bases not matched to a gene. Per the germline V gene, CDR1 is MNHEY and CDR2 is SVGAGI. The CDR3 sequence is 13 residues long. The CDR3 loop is CASSSGGPNIQYF. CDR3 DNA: TGTGCCAGCAGTAGCGGGGGGCCAAACATTCAGTACTTC.

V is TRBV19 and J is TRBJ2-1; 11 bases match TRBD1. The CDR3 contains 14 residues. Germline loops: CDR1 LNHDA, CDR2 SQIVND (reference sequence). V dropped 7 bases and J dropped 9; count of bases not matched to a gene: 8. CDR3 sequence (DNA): TGTGCCAGTACGTGGGACAGGGGGAAGGGTGAGCAGTTCTTC. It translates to CASTWDRGKGEQFF.

CDR3 nucleotide sequence: TGCGCCAGCAGCCAAGAGGGGACAGGGGATCCCGGGGAGCTGTTTTTT. Amino acid sequence: CASSQEGTGDPGELFF. The chain joins TRBV4-1 to TRBJ2-2; 10 positions match TRBD1. Trimming at V came to 0 bases and at J to 6 bases, leaving 4 bases not matched to a gene. Germline CDR1 MGHRA, CDR2 YSYEKL. The CDR3 is made up of 16 amino acids.

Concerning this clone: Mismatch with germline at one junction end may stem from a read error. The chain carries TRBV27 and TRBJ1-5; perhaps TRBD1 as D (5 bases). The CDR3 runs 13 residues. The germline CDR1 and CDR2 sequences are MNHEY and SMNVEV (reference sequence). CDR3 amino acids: CASSYRTNQSQHF. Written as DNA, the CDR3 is TGTGCCAGCAGTTACAGGACAAATCAGTCCCAGCATTTT.

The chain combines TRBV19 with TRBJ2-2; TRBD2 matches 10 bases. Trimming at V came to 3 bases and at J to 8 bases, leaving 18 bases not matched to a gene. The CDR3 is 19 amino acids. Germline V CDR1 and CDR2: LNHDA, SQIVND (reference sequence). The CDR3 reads CASSIKPKVAGGQGGELFF. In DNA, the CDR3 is TGTGCCAGTAGTATTAAGCCCAAAGTAGCGGGAGGCCAAGGAGGGGAGCTGTTTTTT. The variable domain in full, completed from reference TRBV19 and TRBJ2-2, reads DGGITQSPKYLFRKEGQNVTLSCEQNLNHDAMYWYRQDPGQGLRLIYYSQIVNDFQKGDIAEGYSVSREKKESFPLTVTSAQKNPTAFYLCASSIKPKVAGGQGGELFFGEGSRLTVL.

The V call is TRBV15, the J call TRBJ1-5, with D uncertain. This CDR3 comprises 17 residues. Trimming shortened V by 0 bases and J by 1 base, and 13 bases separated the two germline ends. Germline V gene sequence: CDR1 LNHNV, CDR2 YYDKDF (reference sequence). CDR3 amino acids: CATSRDTRQSSNQPQHF. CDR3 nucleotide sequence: TGTGCCACCAGCAGAGATACTAGGCAGTCCAGCAATCAGCCCCAGCATTTT.

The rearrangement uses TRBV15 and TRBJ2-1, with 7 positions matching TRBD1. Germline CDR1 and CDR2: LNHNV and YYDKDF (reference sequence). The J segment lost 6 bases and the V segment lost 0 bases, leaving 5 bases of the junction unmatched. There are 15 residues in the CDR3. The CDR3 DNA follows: TGTGCCACCAGCAGAGAACAGGGGACCCCCAATGAGCAGTTCTTC. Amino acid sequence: CATSREQGTPNEQFF. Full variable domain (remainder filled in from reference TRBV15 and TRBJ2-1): DAMVIQNPRYQVTQFGKPVTLSCSQTLNHNVMYWYQQKSSQAPKLLFHYYDKDFNNEADTPDNFQSRRPNTSFCFLDIRSPGLGDTAMYLCATSREQGTPNEQFFGPGTRLTVL.